This TCR beta chain was captured by sequencing in a study of shared clonotypes between healthy human individuals. Healthy and HIV-negative, the adult donors had no recent acute infections or vaccinations. CDR3 length: 14 residues. With 5 bases removed from V and 5 bases from J, the gap between germline ends came to 13 bases. Germline CDR1 SGHAT, CDR2 FQNNGV. The assay was carried out at the deep level. The protocol was immunoSEQ multiplex PCR, while the TCRdb copy is restricted to in-frame clones and leaves out a portion. The sample consists of approximately 1.1 million clones, around 82% of them appearing once.

The specimen sequenced was memory CD4+ T cells from PBMCs. Stated subset: CD45RA-negative fraction. The V and J genes are TRBV11-2 and TRBJ2-1; no reliable D call. This receptor was taken from a man younger than 35 in good health. Some clones in this sample may be carry-over from other donors' samples. The CDR3 bases are TGTGCCAGCAGCCCGAGTCGCCCAAACAATGAGCAGTTCTTC. Its translation: CASSPSRPNNEQFF.